The 30 T cell receptor beta chains presented below share a single source sample, sequenced in a study of T cells in Graves' hyperthyroidism and ophthalmopathy. What was amplified from RNA transcripts were TCR beta CDR3 regions. The study used the HTBI primer set for a first-round RT-PCR of the TCR CDR3. TCRdb called the multiplex PCR reads again in MiXCR, with one record for every CDR3 protein. This sample has about 110,000 distinct CDR3 sequences, with roughly 15% found just once. Sequenced material: blood. The receptors stem from a woman aged 50 to 60 with Graves' hyperthyroidism.

The chain links TRBV7-9 to TRBJ2-7; 7 bases are shared with TRBD1. J lost 2 bases, V lost 1 base, and 8 bases had no gene match. The length of the CDR3 is 16 residues. Germline CDR1 is SEHNR and CDR2 is FQNEAQ (reference sequence). The CDR3 bases are TGTGCCAGCAGCTTAGAACGACGGGGACAGACCTACGAGCAGTACTTC. It translates to CASSLERRGQTYEQYF.

This clonotype was seen only a few times. A much larger clone sits a single nucleotide away, making a read error possible. The chain combines TRBV7-9 with TRBJ2-5; the D gene is possibly TRBD1 (5 bases). From germline, CDR1 is SEHNR and CDR2 FQNEAQ (reference sequence). The CDR3 has 16 residues. The CDR3 protein is CASNLAPLRVQETQYF. In DNA, the CDR3 is TGTGCCAGCAACTTAGCCCCGCTCAGGGTTCAAGAGACCCAGTACTTC.

Worth noting for this clonotype: An end of the junction differs from the germline gene, which may be a read error. This sequence joins TRBV20-1 and TRBJ1-1, with D uncertain. The germline CDR1 and CDR2 sequences are DFQATT and SNEGSKA (reference sequence). The CDR3 covers 13 residues. The CDR3 coding sequence is TGCAGTGCCAGAGGGCATTCGGCCACTGAAGCTTTCTTT. It yields the protein CSARGHSATEAFF.

This clonotype was observed many times. The J gene is TRBJ2-7, the V gene TRBV30; D possibly corresponds to TRBD2 (6 bases). Germline values: CDR1 GTSNPN, CDR2 SVGIG (reference sequence). V lost 0 bases and J 3 bases, leaving 12 bases between the germline ends. The CDR3 has 14 residues. The CDR3, as DNA: TGTGCCTGGAGTGTCTGGGGAGGTCGCTACGAGCAGTACTTC. Amino acid sequence: CAWSVWGGRYEQYF.

This clonotype came up many times. The rearrangement links TRBV6-1 to TRBJ2-1, with 11 bases identical to TRBD2. Germline V CDR1 and CDR2: MNHNS, SASEGT. CDR3 length equals 15 residues. The trim removed 1 base at V and 7 bases at J, leaving 3 bases unmatched. The CDR3 here is CASSEVAGGPNEQFF. The CDR3 bases are TGTGCCAGCAGTGAAGTAGCGGGAGGGCCAAATGAGCAGTTCTTC.

This clonotype was seen many times. The gene calls are TRBV28 and TRBJ1-1, with TRBD1 as a possible D gene (5 bases). Trimming shortened V by 2 bases and J by 0 bases, and 10 bases separated the two germline ends. Germline V lookup: CDR1 MDHEN, CDR2 SYDVKM. This CDR3 contains 15 residues. The CDR3 DNA follows: TGTGCCAGCAGTTTAGGTGGGGGTATGAACACTGAAGCTTTCTTT. Translation: CASSLGGGMNTEAFF. Full variable domain (remainder filled in from reference TRBV28 and TRBJ1-1): DVKVTQSSRYLVKRTGEKVFLECVQDMDHENMFWYRQDPGLGLRLIYFSYDVKMKEKGDIPEGYSVSREKKERFSLILESASTNQTSMYLCASSLGGGMNTEAFFGQGTRLTVV.

In this sample, this clonotype turned up many times. This chain joins TRBV12-5 and TRBJ2-5; the match to TRBD2 covers 9 bases. After removal of 8 bases from V and 5 bases from J, the junction contained 9 bases not matched to a gene. This CDR3 is 14 amino acids long. CDR1 is LGHNT, CDR2 FRNRAP, per germline. The CDR3 reads CASSSEGLAETQYF. In DNA, the CDR3 is TGTGCTAGTTCTTCAGAGGGACTAGCTGAGACCCAGTACTTC.

The gene calls are TRBV5-1 and TRBJ2-3; a possible D gene is TRBD2 (6 bases). CDR3 length: 14 residues. V lost 4 bases and J lost 4, with 13 bases in between. Germline V CDR1 and CDR2: SGHRS, YFSETQ. CDR3 loop: CASSAGSGADTQYF. CDR3 DNA: TGCGCCAGCAGCGCGGGGAGTGGGGCAGATACGCAGTATTTT.

The chain uses TRBV12-3 or TRBV12-4 and TRBJ2-5; TRBD2 matches at 11 bases. With V trimmed by 5 bases and J by 3 bases, 2 bases remained unmatched. The CDR3 runs 14 residues. The CDR3 loop reads CASSKGLAEETQYF. As DNA, the CDR3 is TGTGCCAGCAGTAAGGGACTAGCGGAAGAGACCCAGTACTTC.

V usage is TRBV11-2 and J usage is TRBJ1-4, with D unresolved. Germline CDR1 and CDR2: SGHAT and FQNNGV. This CDR3 has 15 amino acids. Deletions cut 5 bases from V and 5 bases from J, with 15 bases between. The CDR3 sequence is CASSPRAPPNEKLFF. The CDR3 DNA reads as TGTGCCAGCAGCCCAAGGGCTCCTCCCAATGAAAAACTGTTTTTT. Drawing the rest from reference TRBV11-2 and TRBJ1-4, the complete variable domain is EAGVAQSPRYKIIEKRQSVAFWCNPISGHATLYWYQQILGQGPKLLIQFQNNGVVDDSQLPKDRFSAERLKGVDSTLKIQPAKLEDSAVYLCASSPRAPPNEKLFFGSGTQLSVL.

V and J are TRBV13 and TRBJ2-3; 11 nucleotides match TRBD2. The junction had 3 bases not matched to a gene; V was cut back by 5 bases and J by 2 bases. This CDR3 contains 15 residues. In germline, CDR1 is PRHDT, CDR2 FYEKMQ (reference sequence). CDR3 coding DNA: TGTGCCAGCAGCGCGACTAGCGGGGACACAGATACGCAGTATTTT. Protein: CASSATSGDTDTQYF. Based on the CDR3 plus reference TRBV13 and TRBJ2-3, the full variable domain is AAGVIQSPRHLIKEKRETATLKCYPIPRHDTVYWYQQGPGQDPQFLISFYEKMQSDKGSIPDRFSAQQFSDYHSELNMSSLELGDSALYFCASSATSGDTDTQYFGPGTRLTVL.

The gene calls are TRBV7-8 and TRBJ2-1; TRBD2 agrees at 12 bases. Germline CDR1 SGHVS, CDR2 FQNEAQ. There are 15 residues in the CDR3. J lost 8 bases, V lost 5 bases, and 7 bases had no gene match. The CDR3 sequence: CASSSTGLAGHEQFF. CDR3 nucleotides: TGTGCCAGCAGCAGTACGGGACTAGCGGGTCATGAGCAGTTCTTC.

The rearrangement joins TRBV7-2 to TRBJ1-1; D call uncertain. V lost 2 bases, J lost 1 base, and 8 bases lay in between. This CDR3 contains 14 residues. The germline V gene has CDR1 SGHTA and CDR2 FQGNSA. This CDR3 reads CASSLRVGNTEAFF. The CDR3 nucleotides are TGTGCCAGCAGCTTACGGGTTGGGAACACTGAAGCTTTCTTT.

There are many counts of this clonotype. The rearrangement links TRBV6-1 to TRBJ2-5; 9 bases map to TRBD1. V was clipped by 6 bases and J by 0 bases; unmatched bases: 20. The germline V gene has CDR1 MNHNS and CDR2 SASEGT. This CDR3 is 20 amino acids long. CDR3 amino acids: CASRTVQDRGRSRYQETQYF. The CDR3 bases are TGTGCCAGCAGGACCGTCCAGGACAGGGGTAGATCGAGGTACCAAGAGACCCAGTACTTC.

This clonotype was detected only a few times. J is TRBJ1-1 and V is TRBV19, with 8 nucleotides matching TRBD1. Trimming removed 5 bases from V and 4 bases from J; junction bases left unmatched: 9. The germline CDR1 and CDR2 sequences are LNHDA and SQIVND (reference sequence). This CDR3 is 15 amino acids long. CDR3 DNA sequence: TGTGCCAGTAGTCCTTACTTCGGGACAGGCACTGAAGCTTTCTTT. Translation: CASSPYFGTGTEAFF. Using reference TRBV19 and TRBJ1-1 for the parts outside the CDR3, the full variable domain is DGGITQSPKYLFRKEGQNVTLSCEQNLNHDAMYWYRQDPGQGLRLIYYSQIVNDFQKGDIAEGYSVSREKKESFPLTVTSAQKNPTAFYLCASSPYFGTGTEAFFGQGTRLTVV.

V and J are TRBV12-3 or TRBV12-4 and TRBJ1-2, with 7 nucleotides matching TRBD1. CDR3 size: 13 residues. The V segment lost 5 bases and the J segment 6 bases; nucleotides outside the gene matches: 6. CDR3 DNA sequence: TGTGCCAGCAGTGGGGACAGACGCCATGGCTACACCTTC. It specifies CASSGDRRHGYTF.

This chain uses TRBV20-1 with TRBJ2-3; TRBD1 might be the D (6 bases). The V and J ends lost 6 bases and 1 base respectively, with 17 bases between them. The V gene's germline CDR1 is DFQATT and CDR2 SNEGSKA (reference sequence). The CDR3 loop spans 15 amino acids. CDR3 sequence reads: CSAGKQGQGTDTQYF. CDR3 DNA: TGCAGTGCAGGAAAACAGGGTCAAGGCACAGATACGCAGTATTTT.

This clonotype has a count of ten or more. This chain uses TRBV15 with TRBJ2-5, with 9 bases fitting TRBD2. The V gene's germline CDR1 is LNHNV and CDR2 YYDKDF (reference sequence). CDR3 size: 17 residues. The V gene end was trimmed by 0 bases and the J gene end by 5 bases; junction bases not matched to a gene: 10. CDR3 DNA: TGTGCCACCAGCAGAGACCCCCTGGCGGGAGGGCGTGAGACCCAGTACTTC. It encodes CATSRDPLAGGRETQYF.

This clonotype showed up many times. The chain has TRBV27 and TRBJ2-2; D not certain. The V gene lost 6 bases and the J gene lost 2 bases, with 13 bases spanning the gap. Germline CDR1 and CDR2: MNHEY and SMNVEV (reference sequence). The CDR3 covers 15 residues. CDR3 sequence reads: CASSRGLGNTGELFF. The DNA for the CDR3 is TGTGCCAGCAGCCGAGGCCTAGGAAACACCGGGGAGCTGTTTTTT.

This clonotype was found many times. This chain connects TRBV14 to TRBJ2-7, with 7 positions matching TRBD2. V lost 4 bases and J lost 2; bases outside the gene matches: 14. The CDR3 extends over 17 amino acids. Germline-derived CDR1 and CDR2 are SGHDN and FVKESK. CDR3 DNA: TGTGCCAGCAGCCGATCCAATCCACAGCGGGAAGCCTACGAGCAGTACTTC. It codes for CASSRSNPQREAYEQYF.

This clonotype was counted at least ten times. J is TRBJ1-1 and V is TRBV5-1; 9 positions agree with TRBD1. CDR1 and CDR2 from the germline V gene are SGHRS and YFSETQ. This CDR3 spans 14 amino acids. V trimming: 3 bases; J trimming: 6 bases; junction bases outside the gene matches: 6. CDR3: CASSWTGVRSEAFF. The CDR3 bases are TGCGCCAGCAGCTGGACAGGGGTCCGATCTGAAGCTTTCTTT.

The table lists this clonotype with many counts. The CDR3 region is CASSLGGRYGELFF. The CDR3 nucleotides read TGTGCCAGCAGCTTAGGCGGGAGATACGGGGAGCTGTTTTTT. The chain is built from TRBV13 and TRBJ2-2; D possibly corresponds to TRBD2 (6 bases). V was trimmed by 0 bases and J by 7 bases, leaving 9 bases between them. CDR3 length: 14 amino acids. The germline gives CDR1 PRHDT, CDR2 FYEKMQ (reference sequence).

The sample holds many counts of this clonotype. V gene TRBV29-1 combines with J gene TRBJ1-1; perhaps TRBD1 as D (6 bases). The CDR3 has 14 amino acids. Between the trimmed V and J ends, which lost 7 bases and 0 bases, there was a span of 15 bases. CDR1 and CDR2 from the germline V gene are SQVTM and ANQGSEA. The CDR3 coding sequence is TGCAGCGGGACTCGGACAGCCATGAACACTGAAGCTTTCTTT. This codes for CSGTRTAMNTEAFF.

This clonotype was counted ten times or more. V is TRBV27 and J is TRBJ2-1; weak D call: TRBD1 (6 bases). With 5 bases removed from V and 2 bases from J, the gap between germline ends came to 13 bases. The CDR3 consists of 15 residues. Looked up from germline, CDR1 is MNHEY and CDR2 is SMNVEV (reference sequence). In DNA, the CDR3 is TGTGCCAGCAGTCCTGATGGGGGCCCCTACAATGAGCAGTTCTTC. Its translation is CASSPDGGPYNEQFF.

This clonotype occurred many times. V usage is TRBV27 and J usage is TRBJ2-7; no reliable D call. Germline CDR1 is MNHEY and CDR2 is SMNVEV (reference sequence). The CDR3 is 13 residues long. V shed 1 base and J shed 5 bases, with 9 bases lying between them. This CDR3 reads CASSLFGSHEQYF. CDR3 DNA sequence: TGTGCCAGCAGTTTATTCGGCAGCCACGAGCAGTACTTC.

This clonotype has at least ten counts. CDR3 nucleotides: TGTGCCAGCTCACCACAGGGGCAAGAGACCCAGTACTTC. Its protein product is CASSPQGQETQYF. The J gene is TRBJ2-5, the V gene TRBV18; D might be TRBD1 (5 bases). Deletions cut 1 base from V and 2 bases from J, with 5 bases between. The germline gives CDR1 KGHSH, CDR2 LQKENI. The CDR3 runs 13 residues.

The J gene is TRBJ1-1, the V gene TRBV19, with D unclear. The CDR3 loop spans 14 amino acids. Germline loops: CDR1 LNHDA, CDR2 SQIVND (reference sequence). The ends were cut back, 7 bases at V and 5 bases at J, with 17 bases in the middle. CDR3 in amino acids: CASKWEGLGTEAFF. CDR3 coding DNA: TGTGCCAGTAAATGGGAAGGACTGGGGACTGAAGCTTTCTTT.

In this sample, this clonotype turned up many times. The chain combines TRBV20-1 with TRBJ2-1; possibly TRBD1 or TRBD2 for D (6 bases each). In germline, CDR1 is DFQATT, CDR2 SNEGSKA (reference sequence). This CDR3 is 14 amino acids long. V was clipped by 5 bases and J by 4 bases, with 15 bases between them. This CDR3 reads CSAPNGGGYNEQFF. In DNA, the CDR3 is TGCAGTGCTCCTAACGGGGGCGGATACAATGAGCAGTTCTTC.

At least ten counts were recorded for this clonotype. Written as DNA, the CDR3 is TGTGCCTGGAGGGAAAACACCGGGGAGCTGTTTTTT. Translating it yields CAWRENTGELFF. The chain has TRBV30 and TRBJ2-2, with D uncertain. Germline V gene sequence: CDR1 GTSNPN, CDR2 SVGIG (reference sequence). There are 12 residues in the CDR3. V shed 3 bases and J shed 2 bases, with 4 bases lying between them.

This clonotype came up many times. The chain couples TRBV6-1 to TRBJ1-2; D remains ambiguous. The germline CDR1 and CDR2 sequences are MNHNS and SASEGT. CDR3 size: 15 residues. V was pared by 4 bases and J by 0 bases, with 12 bases between. This CDR3 reads CASSGRAPSNYGYTF. CDR3 coding DNA: TGTGCCAGCAGTGGGAGGGCCCCTTCTAACTATGGCTACACCTTC.